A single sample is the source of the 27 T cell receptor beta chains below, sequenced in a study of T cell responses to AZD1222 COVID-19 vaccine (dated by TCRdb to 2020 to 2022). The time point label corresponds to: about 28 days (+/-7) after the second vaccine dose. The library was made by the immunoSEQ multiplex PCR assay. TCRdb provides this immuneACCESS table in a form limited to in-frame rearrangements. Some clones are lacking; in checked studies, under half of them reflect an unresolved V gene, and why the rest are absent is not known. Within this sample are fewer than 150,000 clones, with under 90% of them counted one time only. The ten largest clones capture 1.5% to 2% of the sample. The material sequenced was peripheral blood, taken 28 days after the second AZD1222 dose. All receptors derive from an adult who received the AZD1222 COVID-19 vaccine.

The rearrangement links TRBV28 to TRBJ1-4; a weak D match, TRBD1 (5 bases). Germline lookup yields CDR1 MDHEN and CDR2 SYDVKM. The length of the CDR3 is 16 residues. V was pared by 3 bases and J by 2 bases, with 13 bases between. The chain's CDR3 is CASSFSRGGTNEKLFF. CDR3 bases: TGTGCCAGCAGTTTTTCCCGGGGGGGGACTAATGAAAAACTGTTTTTT.

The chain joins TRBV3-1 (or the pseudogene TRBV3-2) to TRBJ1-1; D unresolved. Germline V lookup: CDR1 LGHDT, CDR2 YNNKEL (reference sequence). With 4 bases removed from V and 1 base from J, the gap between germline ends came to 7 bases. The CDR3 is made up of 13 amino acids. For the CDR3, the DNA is TGTGCCAGCAGCCTTACAGCGAACACTGAAGCTTTCTTT. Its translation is CASSLTANTEAFF.

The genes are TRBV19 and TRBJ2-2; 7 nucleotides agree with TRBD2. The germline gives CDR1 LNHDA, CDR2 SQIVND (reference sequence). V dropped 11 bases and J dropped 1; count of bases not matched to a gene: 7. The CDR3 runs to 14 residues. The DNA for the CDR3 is TGTGCCTGCCGGGGCGGGGGGAACACCGGGGAGCTGTTTTTT. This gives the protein CACRGGGNTGELFF.

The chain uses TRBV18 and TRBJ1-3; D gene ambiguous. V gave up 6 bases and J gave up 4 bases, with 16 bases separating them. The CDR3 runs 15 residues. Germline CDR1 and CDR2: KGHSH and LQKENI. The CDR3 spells CASSLESGSGNTIYF. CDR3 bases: TGTGCCAGCTCCTTAGAGTCCGGGTCAGGAAACACCATATATTTT.

The CDR3 protein is CASSQRTGGDSEAFF. The CDR3 nucleotides read TGTGCCAGCAGCCAGAGGACAGGGGGAGATTCTGAAGCTTTCTTT. This rearrangement joins TRBV4-2 to TRBJ1-1; 10 bases fit TRBD1. CDR3 length: 15 residues. Trimming took 3 bases from V and 6 from J; bases not matched to a gene: 7. Germline CDR1 LGHNA, CDR2 YNFKEQ.

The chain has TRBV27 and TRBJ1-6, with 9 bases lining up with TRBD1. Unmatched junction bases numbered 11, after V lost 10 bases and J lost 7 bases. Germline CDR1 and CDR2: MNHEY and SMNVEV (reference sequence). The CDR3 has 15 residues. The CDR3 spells CATGTGFLGNSPLHF. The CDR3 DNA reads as TGTGCCACCGGGACAGGGTTTTTGGGCAATTCACCCCTCCACTTT.

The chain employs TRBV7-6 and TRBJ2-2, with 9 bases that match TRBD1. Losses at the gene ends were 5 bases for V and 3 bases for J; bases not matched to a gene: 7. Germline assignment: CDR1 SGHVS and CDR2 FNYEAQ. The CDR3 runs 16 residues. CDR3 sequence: CASSPRQGGDTGELFF. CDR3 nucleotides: TGTGCCAGCAGCCCCAGACAGGGGGGGGACACCGGGGAGCTGTTTTTT. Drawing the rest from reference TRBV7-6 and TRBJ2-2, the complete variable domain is GAGVSQSPRYKVTKRGQDVALRCDPISGHVSLYWYRQALGQGPEFLTYFNYEAQQDKSGLPNDRFSAERPEGSISTLTIQRTEQRDSAMYRCASSPRQGGDTGELFFGEGSRLTVL.

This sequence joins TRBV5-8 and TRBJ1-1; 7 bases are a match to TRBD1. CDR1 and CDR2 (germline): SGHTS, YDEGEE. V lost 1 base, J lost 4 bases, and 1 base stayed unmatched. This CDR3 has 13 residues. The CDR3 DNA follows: TGTGCCAGCAGCTTGTGGGACAGCACTGAAGCTTTCTTT. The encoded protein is CASSLWDSTEAFF.

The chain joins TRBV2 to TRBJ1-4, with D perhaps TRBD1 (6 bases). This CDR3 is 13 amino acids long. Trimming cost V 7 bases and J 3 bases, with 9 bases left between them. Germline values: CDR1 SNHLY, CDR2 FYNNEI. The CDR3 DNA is TGTGCCAGCACCTACAGGGCTAATGAAAAACTGTTTTTT. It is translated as CASTYRANEKLFF. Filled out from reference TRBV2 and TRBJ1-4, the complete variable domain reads EPEVTQTPSHQVTQMGQEVILRCVPISNHLYFYWYRQILGQKVEFLVSFYNNEISEKSEIFDDQFSVERPDGSNFTLKIRSTKLEDSAMYFCASTYRANEKLFFGSGTQLSVL.

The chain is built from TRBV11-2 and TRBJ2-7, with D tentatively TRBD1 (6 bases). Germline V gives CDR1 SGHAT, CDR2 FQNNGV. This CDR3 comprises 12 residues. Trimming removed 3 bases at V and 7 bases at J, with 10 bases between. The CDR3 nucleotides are TGTGCCAGCAGCTTGGGGGCCGGTGAGCAGTACTTC. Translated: CASSLGAGEQYF.

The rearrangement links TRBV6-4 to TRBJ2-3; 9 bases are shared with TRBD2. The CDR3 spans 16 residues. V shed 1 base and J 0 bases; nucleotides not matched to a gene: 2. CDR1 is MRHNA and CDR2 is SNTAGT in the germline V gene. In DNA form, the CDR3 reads TGTGCCAGCAGTGACTTTGCGGGAGGGAGCACAGATACGCAGTATTTT. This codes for CASSDFAGGSTDTQYF.

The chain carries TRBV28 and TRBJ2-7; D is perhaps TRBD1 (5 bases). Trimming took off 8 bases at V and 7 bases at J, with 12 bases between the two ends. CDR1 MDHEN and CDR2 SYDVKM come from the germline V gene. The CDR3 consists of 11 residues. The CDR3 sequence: CASGAPREQYF. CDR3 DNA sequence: TGTGCCAGCGGGGCCCCTCGAGAGCAGTACTTC.

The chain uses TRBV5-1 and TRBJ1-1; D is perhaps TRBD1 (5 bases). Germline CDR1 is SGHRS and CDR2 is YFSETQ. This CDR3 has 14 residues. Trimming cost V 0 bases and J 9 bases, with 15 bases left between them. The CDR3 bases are TGCGCCAGCAGCTTGGACGGGGGGACTCGACAAGCTTTCTTT. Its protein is CASSLDGGTRQAFF. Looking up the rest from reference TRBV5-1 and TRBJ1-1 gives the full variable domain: KAGVTQTPRYLIKTRGQQVTLSCSPISGHRSVSWYQQTPGQGLQFLFEYFSETQRNKGNFPGRFSGRQFSNSRSEMNVSTLELGDSALYLCASSLDGGTRQAFFGQGTRLTVV.

CDR3 protein: CASSKSGRDDEQFF. The CDR3 DNA follows: TGTGCCAGCAGCAAAAGCGGGAGGGACGATGAGCAGTTCTTC. The genes are TRBV9 and TRBJ2-1, with 10 bases that match TRBD2. Per germline, CDR1 SGDLS and CDR2 YYNGEE. CDR3 length: 14 amino acids. V lost 4 bases, J lost 8 bases, and 6 bases stayed unmatched.

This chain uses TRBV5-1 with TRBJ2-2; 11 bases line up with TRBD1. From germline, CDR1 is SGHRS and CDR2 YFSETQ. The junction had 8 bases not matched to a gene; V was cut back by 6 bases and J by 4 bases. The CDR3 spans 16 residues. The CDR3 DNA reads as TGCGCCAGCAAACTGGGACAGGGGGTCGGCACCGGGGAGCTGTTTTTT. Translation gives CASKLGQGVGTGELFF. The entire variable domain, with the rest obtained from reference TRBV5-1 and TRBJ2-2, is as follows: KAGVTQTPRYLIKTRGQQVTLSCSPISGHRSVSWYQQTPGQGLQFLFEYFSETQRNKGNFPGRFSGRQFSNSRSEMNVSTLELGDSALYLCASKLGQGVGTGELFFGEGSRLTVL.

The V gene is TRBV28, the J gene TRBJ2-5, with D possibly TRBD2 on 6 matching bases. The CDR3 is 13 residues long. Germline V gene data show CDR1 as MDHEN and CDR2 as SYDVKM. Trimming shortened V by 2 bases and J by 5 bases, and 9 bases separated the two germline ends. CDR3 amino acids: CASSLGGGETQYF. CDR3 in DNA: TGTGCCAGCAGTTTAGGCGGAGGGGAGACCCAGTACTTC.

CDR3 in amino acids: CASSISGAPEAFF. DNA of the CDR3: TGTGCCAGTAGTATATCGGGAGCGCCTGAAGCTTTCTTT. The chain is built from TRBV19 and TRBJ1-1; D is uncertain. Germline CDR1 LNHDA, CDR2 SQIVND (reference sequence). Trimming cost V 2 bases and J 6 bases, with 10 bases left between them. The CDR3 extends over 13 amino acids. The complete variable domain, with remaining parts taken from reference TRBV19 and TRBJ1-1, reads DGGITQSPKYLFRKEGQNVTLSCEQNLNHDAMYWYRQDPGQGLRLIYYSQIVNDFQKGDIAEGYSVSREKKESFPLTVTSAQKNPTAFYLCASSISGAPEAFFGQGTRLTVV.

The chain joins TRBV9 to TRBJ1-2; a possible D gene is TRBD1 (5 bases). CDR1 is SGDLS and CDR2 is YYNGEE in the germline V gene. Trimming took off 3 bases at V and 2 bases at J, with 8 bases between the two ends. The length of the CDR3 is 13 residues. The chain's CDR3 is CASSGRGNYGYTF. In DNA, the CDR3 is TGTGCCAGCAGCGGTCGGGGGAACTATGGCTACACCTTC.

CDR3 in amino acids: CASSLRDGGNSPLHF. The CDR3 region has the DNA TGCGCCAGCAGCTTGCGGGACGGGGGGAATTCACCCCTCCACTTT. The chain recombines TRBV5-1 with TRBJ1-6; maybe TRBD1 (5 bases). In germline, CDR1 is SGHRS, CDR2 YFSETQ. This CDR3 comprises 15 residues. Trimming left V 1 base short and J 7 bases short, with 12 bases between.

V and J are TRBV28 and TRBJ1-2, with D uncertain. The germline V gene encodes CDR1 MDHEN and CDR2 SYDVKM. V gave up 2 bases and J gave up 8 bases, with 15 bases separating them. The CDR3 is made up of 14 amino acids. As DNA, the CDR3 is TGTGCCAGCAGTTTAGTCCAGGTTTTGGGAGGCTACACCTTC. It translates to CASSLVQVLGGYTF.

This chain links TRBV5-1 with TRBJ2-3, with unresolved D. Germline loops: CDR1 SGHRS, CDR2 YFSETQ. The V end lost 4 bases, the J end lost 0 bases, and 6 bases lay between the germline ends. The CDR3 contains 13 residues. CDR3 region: CASSRASTDTQYF. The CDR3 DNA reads TGCGCCAGCAGCCGTGCTAGCACAGATACGCAGTATTTT.

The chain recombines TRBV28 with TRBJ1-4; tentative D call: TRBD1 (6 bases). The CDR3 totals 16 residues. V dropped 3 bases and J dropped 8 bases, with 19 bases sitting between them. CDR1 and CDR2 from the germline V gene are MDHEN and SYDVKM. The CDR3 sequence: CASSLSGAAGKEKLFF. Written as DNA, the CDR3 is TGTGCCAGCAGTTTGTCAGGGGCCGCCGGGAAAGAAAAACTGTTTTTT.

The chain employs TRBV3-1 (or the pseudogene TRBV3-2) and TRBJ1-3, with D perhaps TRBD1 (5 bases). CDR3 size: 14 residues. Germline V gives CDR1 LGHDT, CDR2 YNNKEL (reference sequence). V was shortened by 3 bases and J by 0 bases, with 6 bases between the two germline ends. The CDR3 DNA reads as TGTGCCAGCAGCCACGGGGCCTCTGGAAACACCATATATTTT. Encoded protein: CASSHGASGNTIYF.

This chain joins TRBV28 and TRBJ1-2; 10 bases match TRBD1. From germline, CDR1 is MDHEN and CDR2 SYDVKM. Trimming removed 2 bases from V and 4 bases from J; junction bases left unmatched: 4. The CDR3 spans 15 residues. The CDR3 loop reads CASSLRGTGAYGYTF. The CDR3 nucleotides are TGTGCCAGCAGTTTAAGAGGGACAGGGGCCTATGGCTACACCTTC.

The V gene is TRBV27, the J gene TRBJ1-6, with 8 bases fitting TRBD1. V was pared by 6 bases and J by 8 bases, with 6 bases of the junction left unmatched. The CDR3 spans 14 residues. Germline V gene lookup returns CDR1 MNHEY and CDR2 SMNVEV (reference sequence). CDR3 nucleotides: TGTGCCAGCAGGGAGGACAGGGACCATTCACCCCTCCACTTT. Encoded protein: CASREDRDHSPLHF.

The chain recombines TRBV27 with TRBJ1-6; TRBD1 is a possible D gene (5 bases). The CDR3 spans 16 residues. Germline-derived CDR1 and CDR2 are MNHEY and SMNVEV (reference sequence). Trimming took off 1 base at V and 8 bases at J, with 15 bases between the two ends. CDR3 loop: CASSLLGGDGYSPLHF. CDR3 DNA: TGTGCCAGCAGTTTATTGGGGGGGGACGGATATTCACCCCTCCACTTT.

This chain's CDR3 is CASRPRYQRTSSDTQYF. Here the CDR3 DNA reads TGTGCCAGCCGACCTCGATATCAGAGGACTAGTTCAGATACGCAGTATTTT. V usage is TRBV28 and J usage is TRBJ2-3, with 7 bases lining up with TRBD2. The V segment lost 8 bases and the J segment 4 bases; nucleotides outside the gene matches: 18. Germline CDR1 reads MDHEN; CDR2 reads SYDVKM. This CDR3 spans 17 amino acids.